The following is a TCR beta chain sequence with its context. The junction departs from germline at one end; a sequencing error may be responsible. Germline loops: CDR1 MGHDK, CDR2 SYGVNS. This CDR3 contains 11 residues. With 60 Vbeta and 13 Jbeta primers, the PCR was carried out. In the original analysis: Later, an analysis found around 77 million unique TCR beta chains, and 8.5 million to 12 million of these were shared. TCRdb keeps only in-frame clones here, not all; method: immunoSEQ multiplex PCR. The V and J calls and the clone size are those of that table, but D and trimming were determined from the DNA. This table holds some 150,000 clones, over 70% found once. The data are from a study of cytomegalovirus exposure and HLA in healthy donors.

V and J are TRBV25-1 and TRBJ2-7; no reliable D call. This TCR came from a man aged 18 to 35 in good health and CMV-seropositive. The specimen was PBMCs. The CDR3 coding sequence is TGTGCCAGCAGTGTCACCTACGGGCAGTACTTC. This sequence encodes CASSVTYGQYF.